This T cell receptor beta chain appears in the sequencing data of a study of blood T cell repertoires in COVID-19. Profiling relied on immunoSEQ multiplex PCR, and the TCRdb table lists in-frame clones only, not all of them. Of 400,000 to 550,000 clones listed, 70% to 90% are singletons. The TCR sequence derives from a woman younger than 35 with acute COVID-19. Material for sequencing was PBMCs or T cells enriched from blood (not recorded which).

The CDR3 region is CATSELQGSGANVLTF. The CDR3 nucleotides are TGTGCCACCAGTGAATTACAGGGTTCGGGGGCCAACGTCCTGACTTTC. The chain is built from TRBV24-1 and TRBJ2-6; a weak D match, TRBD1 (6 bases). Germline V lookup: CDR1 KGHDR, CDR2 SFDVKD. CDR3 size: 16 residues. V dropped 4 bases and J dropped 4 bases, with 13 bases sitting between them.